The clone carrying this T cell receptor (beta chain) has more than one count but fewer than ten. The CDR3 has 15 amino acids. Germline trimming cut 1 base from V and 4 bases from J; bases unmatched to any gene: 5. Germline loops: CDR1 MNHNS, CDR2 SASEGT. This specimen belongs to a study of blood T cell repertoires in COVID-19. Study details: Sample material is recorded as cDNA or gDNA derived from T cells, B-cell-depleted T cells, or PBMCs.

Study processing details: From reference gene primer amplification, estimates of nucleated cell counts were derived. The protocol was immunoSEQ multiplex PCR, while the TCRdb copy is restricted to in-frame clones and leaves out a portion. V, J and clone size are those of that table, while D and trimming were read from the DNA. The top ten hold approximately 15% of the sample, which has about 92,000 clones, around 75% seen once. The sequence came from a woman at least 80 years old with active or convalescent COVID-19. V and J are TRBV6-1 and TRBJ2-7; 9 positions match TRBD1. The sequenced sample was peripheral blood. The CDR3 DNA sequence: TGTGCCAGCAGTGAAGAGACAGGGGGGTTATACGAGCAGTACTTC. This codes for CASSEETGGLYEQYF.